This passage covers 21 T cell receptor beta chains from one sample sequenced in a study of shared clonotypes between healthy human individuals. Profiled with immunoSEQ multiplex PCR; TCRdb holds only in-frame clones, not every one. The sample yields roughly 300,000 clones, around 79% seen once. Sequencing input: memory CD4+ T cells sorted from blood. The subset was: CD45RA-negative fraction. These receptors all come from a young man in good health.

This clone was seen more than once but under ten times. The genes are TRBV28 and TRBJ1-4, with TRBD1 matching over 11 bases. Losses at the gene ends were 8 bases for V and 8 bases for J; bases not matched to a gene: 13. The CDR3 covers 16 residues. From germline, CDR1 is MDHEN and CDR2 SYDVKM. CDR3 in DNA: TGTGCCAGCCGATCCGGGACAGGGGGAATTGGGGAAAAACTGTTTTTT. Amino acid sequence: CASRSGTGGIGEKLFF. The full variable domain, rest sourced from reference TRBV28 and TRBJ1-4, is DVKVTQSSRYLVKRTGEKVFLECVQDMDHENMFWYRQDPGLGLRLIYFSYDVKMKEKGDIPEGYSVSREKKERFSLILESASTNQTSMYLCASRSGTGGIGEKLFFGSGTQLSVL.

This chain links TRBV5-1 with TRBJ1-1; the D gene is possibly TRBD1 (5 bases). V was clipped by 6 bases and J by 3 bases, with 15 bases between them. The CDR3 is made up of 14 amino acids. Germline CDR1 is SGHRS and CDR2 is YFSETQ. The DNA of the CDR3 is TGCGCCAGCACCAGTCAGGGTGGGCACACTGAAGCTTTCTTT. This codes for CASTSQGGHTEAFF.

This rearrangement joins TRBV19 to TRBJ2-5; the D gene is possibly TRBD1 (6 bases). The germline gives CDR1 LNHDA, CDR2 SQIVND (reference sequence). This CDR3 is 12 amino acids long. V was trimmed by 8 bases and J by 5 bases, leaving 12 bases between them. In DNA form, the CDR3 reads TGTGCCAGTGGGCCAGGGGTGGAGACCCAGTACTTC. As protein: CASGPGVETQYF.

This sequence joins TRBV7-8 and TRBJ2-7; 7 bases line up with TRBD2. The junction had 3 bases not matched to a gene; V was cut back by 4 bases and J by 3 bases. The CDR3 consists of 13 residues. Germline assignment: CDR1 SGHVS and CDR2 FQNEAQ. The CDR3 spells CASSSTGGYEQYF. Written as DNA, the CDR3 is TGTGCCAGCAGCTCGACGGGAGGCTACGAGCAGTACTTC.

The CDR3 coding sequence is TGTGCCAGCAGCAAGTACCGGACAGCCCAAGAGACCCAGTACTTC. It is translated as CASSKYRTAQETQYF. The rearrangement uses TRBV7-9 and TRBJ2-5; D possibly corresponds to TRBD1 (6 bases). V gave up 5 bases and J gave up 1 base, with 14 bases separating them. The CDR3 length is 15 residues. Germline V gene sequence: CDR1 SEHNR, CDR2 FQNEAQ (reference sequence).

The chain couples TRBV9 to TRBJ2-3, with TRBD1 matching 7 bases. The V and J ends lost 0 bases and 1 base, in that order; junction bases with no gene match: 14. Germline loops: CDR1 SGDLS, CDR2 YYNGEE. The CDR3 has 19 amino acids. The CDR3 spells CASSVATGVERFGTDTQYF. The DNA of the CDR3 is TGTGCCAGCAGCGTAGCTACAGGGGTTGAAAGATTCGGCACAGATACGCAGTATTTT. Combining the CDR3 with reference TRBV9 and TRBJ2-3 gives the whole variable domain DSGVTQTPKHLITATGQRVTLRCSPRSGDLSVYWYQQSLDQGLQFLIQYYNGEERAKGNILERFSAQQFPDLHSELNLSSLELGDSALYFCASSVATGVERFGTDTQYFGPGTRLTVL.

The rearrangement uses TRBV14 and TRBJ2-3; D unresolved. Germline V gene sequence: CDR1 SGHDN, CDR2 FVKESK. V lost 8 bases, J lost 14 bases, and 17 bases lay in between. The CDR3 runs 11 residues. CDR3 residues: CASSILQFTYF. The DNA for the CDR3 is TGTGCCAGCTCAATTCTCCAGTTTACGTATTTT.

At least ten counts were recorded for this clone. The V call is TRBV18, the J call TRBJ2-1; TRBD2 matches at 9 bases. The germline CDR1 and CDR2 sequences are KGHSH and LQKENI. V was pared by 2 bases and J by 7 bases, with 6 bases of the junction left unmatched. The CDR3 contains 15 residues. CDR3 region: CASSPVSGSRNEQFF. CDR3 bases: TGTGCCAGCTCACCAGTTAGCGGGAGTCGGAATGAGCAGTTCTTC.

The gene calls are TRBV6-5 and TRBJ2-7; 9 bases agree with TRBD2. The V gene end was trimmed by 4 bases and the J gene end by 2 bases; junction bases not matched to a gene: 9. The germline V gene has CDR1 MNHEY and CDR2 SVGAGI. The CDR3 loop spans 16 amino acids. For the CDR3, the DNA is TGTGCCAGCAGTTCAGCAAGCAGCGGGAGGACCTACGAGCAGTACTTC. Its translation is CASSSASSGRTYEQYF.

This clone came up a few times. The V and J genes are TRBV2 and TRBJ1-5; D call uncertain. V shed 1 base and J shed 6 bases, with 13 bases lying between them. The V gene's germline CDR1 is SNHLY and CDR2 FYNNEI. The CDR3 covers 15 residues. The CDR3 loop is CASSEEERPGQPQHF. Here the CDR3 DNA reads TGTGCCAGCAGTGAAGAGGAACGGCCCGGTCAGCCCCAGCATTTT.

V is TRBV5-8 and J is TRBJ1-2; D is unresolved. Trimming cost V 4 bases and J 2 bases, with 6 bases left between them. This CDR3 contains 12 residues. Germline lookup yields CDR1 SGHTS and CDR2 YDEGEE. CDR3: CASSPRNYGYTF. CDR3 nucleotide sequence: TGTGCCAGCAGCCCCCGGAACTATGGCTACACCTTC.

Comments on this clone: This probably arose from a read error, given a far larger clone one base away. In DNA form, the CDR3 reads TGTGCCAGCAGCTTTACAGGGCAGGCCGGGGAGCTGCTTTTT. Protein: CASSFTGQAGELLF. This rearrangement joins TRBV7-2 to TRBJ2-2, with a tentative D call TRBD1 (6 bases). Germline-derived CDR1 and CDR2 are SGHTA and FQGNSA. The CDR3 loop spans 14 amino acids.

The chain employs TRBV30 and TRBJ2-7; a possible D gene is TRBD1 (6 bases). Germline V gene data show CDR1 as GTSNPN and CDR2 as SVGIG (reference sequence). This CDR3 comprises 13 residues. Trimming stripped 6 bases from V and 3 bases from J, with 15 bases between. CDR3 DNA sequence: TGTGCCTGTACAGGGCTGGCGAACTACGAGCAGTACTTC. Protein product: CACTGLANYEQYF.

This clone occurred many times. V is TRBV10-2 and J is TRBJ2-3, with 8 bases identical to TRBD2. The CDR3 loop spans 14 amino acids. Trimming removed 7 bases from V and 0 bases from J; junction bases left unmatched: 3. From germline, CDR1 is WSHSY and CDR2 SAAADI. Here the CDR3 DNA reads TGCGCCAGCATGGGGACTAGGAGCACAGATACGCAGTATTTT. Its translation: CASMGTRSTDTQYF.

This rearrangement joins TRBV7-8 to TRBJ2-1; no reliable D call. The CDR3 covers 11 residues. CDR1 is SGHVS, CDR2 FQNEAQ, per germline. V shed 5 bases and J shed 9 bases, with 8 bases lying between them. The CDR3 sequence: CASSPRLEQFF. CDR3 DNA sequence: TGTGCCAGCAGCCCCCGACTTGAGCAGTTCTTC.

This rearrangement joins TRBV2 to TRBJ2-1, with D perhaps matching TRBD1 or TRBD2 (6 bases each). The germline gives CDR1 SNHLY, CDR2 FYNNEI. V gave up 6 bases and J gave up 8 bases, with 20 bases separating them. The CDR3 consists of 15 residues. For the CDR3, the DNA is TGTGCCAGCAGCCCCCTTTCGCAGGGGACTTATGAGCAGTTCTTC. As protein: CASSPLSQGTYEQFF.

The chain employs TRBV7-2 and TRBJ2-2, with 12 bases aligning to TRBD2. V trimming: 1 base; J trimming: 7 bases; junction bases outside the gene matches: 4. The germline gives CDR1 SGHTA, CDR2 FQGNSA. The CDR3 runs 16 residues. CDR3 protein: CASSLGLAGANGELFF. CDR3 sequence (DNA): TGTGCCAGCAGCTTAGGACTAGCGGGAGCGAACGGGGAGCTGTTTTTT.

The genes are TRBV19 and TRBJ1-2; 7 nucleotides line up with TRBD1. V gave up 3 bases and J gave up 2 bases; unmatched junction bases: 12. CDR1 and CDR2 (germline): LNHDA, SQIVND (reference sequence). This CDR3 is 17 amino acids long. The CDR3 loop reads CASSMGPYRGRNYGYTF. The CDR3 DNA reads TGTGCCAGTAGTATGGGACCCTACAGGGGCAGGAACTATGGCTACACCTTC.

V is TRBV7-2 and J is TRBJ2-1; maybe TRBD2 (6 bases). Germline CDR1 SGHTA, CDR2 FQGNSA. CDR3 length equals 15 residues. Trimming removed 4 bases at V and 4 bases at J, with 14 bases between. DNA of the CDR3: TGTGCCAGCAGCTCAGCGGGCGGGGTTTACAATGAGCAGTTCTTC. Protein sequence: CASSSAGGVYNEQFF.

The chain combines TRBV6-5 with TRBJ2-2; a weak D match, TRBD2 (5 bases). In germline, CDR1 is MNHEY, CDR2 SVGAGI. Trimming took off 4 bases at V and 0 bases at J, with 9 bases between the two ends. This CDR3 comprises 15 residues. CDR3 in amino acids: CASSSGFANTGELFF. As DNA, the CDR3 is TGTGCCAGCAGTTCGGGATTCGCGAACACCGGGGAGCTGTTTTTT.

The V call is TRBV2, the J call TRBJ2-3; unclear D gene. Germline V CDR1 and CDR2: SNHLY, FYNNEI. V was trimmed by 7 bases and J by 0 bases, leaving 11 bases between them. CDR3 length: 14 residues. CDR3 protein: CASMERRSTDTQYF. The CDR3 DNA follows: TGTGCCAGCATGGAACGGAGAAGCACAGATACGCAGTATTTT.